These 21 T cell receptor beta chains share one sample of origin, sequenced in a study of OX40 agonist ivuxolimab in advanced cancers. Profiling relied on immunoSEQ multiplex PCR, and the TCRdb table lists in-frame clones only, not all of them. Here the sample spans roughly 24,000 clones, approximately 85% being singletons. The material was CD4+ or CD8+ T cells sorted from blood, obtained in a trial of the OX40 agonist ivuxolimab. These receptors originate from an adult with an advanced solid tumor such as melanoma, head and neck, liver or kidney cancer.

The chain joins TRBV4-1 to TRBJ2-1, with TRBD2 as a possible D gene (6 bases). The ends were cut back, 3 bases at V and 7 bases at J, with 13 bases in the middle. This CDR3 region has 14 residues. Germline lookup yields CDR1 MGHRA and CDR2 YSYEKL. The CDR3 coding sequence is TGCGCCAGCAGCCACAGACTAGACGGGAATGAGCAGTTCTTC. Residues: CASSHRLDGNEQFF.

This clone was recorded only once. V and J are TRBV9 and TRBJ2-3; perhaps TRBD2 as D (6 bases). This CDR3 has 15 residues. The ends were cut back, 3 bases at V and 10 bases at J, with 21 bases in the middle. Per germline, CDR1 SGDLS and CDR2 YYNGEE. In nucleotides, the CDR3 is TGTGCCAGCAGCGCGATGCCCGGAGCGGAGGGATCGCAGTATTTT. Translated: CASSAMPGAEGSQYF. Full variable domain (missing parts from reference TRBV9 and TRBJ2-3): DSGVTQTPKHLITATGQRVTLRCSPRSGDLSVYWYQQSLDQGLQFLIQYYNGEERAKGNILERFSAQQFPDLHSELNLSSLELGDSALYFCASSAMPGAEGSQYFGPGTRLTVL.

V is TRBV6-7 and J is TRBJ2-1; no firm D call. TRBV6-7 is recorded as an ORF, its role being uncertain. The CDR3 length is 15 residues. V was trimmed by 2 bases and J by 0 bases, leaving 8 bases between them. The chain's CDR3 is CASSYGSSSYNEQFF. The CDR3 bases are TGTGCCAGCAGTTACGGCAGTAGCTCCTACAATGAGCAGTTCTTC.

This sequence joins TRBV5-1 and TRBJ2-7, with D tentatively TRBD1 (6 bases). The germline CDR1 and CDR2 sequences are SGHRS and YFSETQ. The CDR3 runs to 16 residues. V was cut by 0 bases and J by 2 bases, with 15 bases left in between. The CDR3 DNA follows: TGCGCCAGCAGCTTGGCCGGGTCAGGGGTTCCCTACGAGCAGTACTTC. Translated, it gives CASSLAGSGVPYEQYF.

Only one count was recorded for this clone. The chain links TRBV5-6 to TRBJ2-7; no reliable D call. The CDR3 consists of 12 residues. Deletions cut 2 bases from V and 5 bases from J, with 8 bases between. CDR1 SGHDT and CDR2 YYEEEE come from the germline V gene. The CDR3 here is CASSFPEDEQYF. Here the CDR3 DNA reads TGTGCCAGCAGCTTCCCCGAGGACGAGCAGTACTTC.

V usage is TRBV7-3 and J usage is TRBJ2-3; TRBD2 aligns across 7 bases. CDR1 SGHTA and CDR2 FQGTGA come from the germline V gene. The length of the CDR3 is 17 residues. The ends lost 2 bases at V and 4 bases at J; junction bases unmatched: 12. CDR3 nucleotides: TGTGCCAGCAGCTTAGGTGCGGGAGTTTCCGGGGCAGATACGCAGTATTTT. Translated, it gives CASSLGAGVSGADTQYF.

The genes are TRBV7-3 and TRBJ2-5; D could derive from TRBD1 or TRBD2 (5 bases each). CDR3 size: 14 residues. Deletions cut 2 bases from V and 5 bases from J, with 12 bases between. The germline V gene encodes CDR1 SGHTA and CDR2 FQGTGA. CDR3 residues: CASSLVGGTETQYF. The CDR3 DNA sequence: TGTGCCAGCAGCTTAGTTGGGGGAACTGAGACCCAGTACTTC.

This clone was counted a few times. V is TRBV21-1 and J is TRBJ1-5. TRBV21-1 is annotated as a pseudogene. CDR3 length: 15 amino acids. In DNA, the CDR3 is TGTGCCAGCAGCAAAAAGAGGGATACCAATCAGCCCCAGCATTTT. As protein: CASSKKRDTNQPQHF.

The chain uses TRBV19 and TRBJ1-1; maybe TRBD1 (6 bases). V was trimmed by 1 base and J by 4 bases, leaving 13 bases between them. This CDR3 comprises 15 residues. Germline assignment: CDR1 LNHDA and CDR2 SQIVND (reference sequence). CDR3 nucleotides: TGTGCCAGTAGTATAGCCCCAACAGGGCCCACTGAAGCTTTCTTT. This gives the protein CASSIAPTGPTEAFF.

This chain links TRBV2 with TRBJ1-1; D remains ambiguous. CDR1 and CDR2 from the germline V gene are SNHLY and FYNNEI. Deletions cut 0 bases from V and 1 base from J, with 6 bases between. This CDR3 has 14 amino acids. The DNA of the CDR3 is TGTGCCAGCAGTGAAGCTTGGCGGAACACTGAAGCTTTCTTT. This encodes CASSEAWRNTEAFF.

This chain connects TRBV5-8 to TRBJ2-2, with D unresolved. The CDR3 has 15 residues. Germline V gene data show CDR1 as SGHTS and CDR2 as YDEGEE. Trimming left V 1 base short and J 0 bases short, with 7 bases between. CDR3 nucleotide sequence: TGTGCCAGCAGCTTGCAGCCTCCGAACACCGGGGAGCTGTTTTTT. It is translated as CASSLQPPNTGELFF.

The chain's CDR3 is CASSYSLGTDTQYF. CDR3 nucleotides: TGTGCCAGCAGTTACTCCCTTGGCACAGATACGCAGTATTTT. The chain joins TRBV6-5 to TRBJ2-3; no clear D gene. CDR1 is MNHEY, CDR2 SVGAGI, per germline. The CDR3 runs to 14 residues. The ends were cut back, 0 bases at V and 1 base at J, with 5 bases in the middle.

V and J are TRBV19 and TRBJ2-1; 9 bases agree with TRBD2. CDR3 length: 16 residues. J lost 1 base, V lost 0 bases, and 1 base had no gene match. Germline V gene data show CDR1 as LNHDA and CDR2 as SQIVND (reference sequence). The CDR3 spells CASSIDAGGSYNEQFF. The CDR3 region has the DNA TGTGCCAGTAGTATAGACGCGGGAGGGTCCTACAATGAGCAGTTCTTC.

This clone has a handful of counts. The rearrangement joins TRBV5-4 to TRBJ2-7; D possibly corresponds to TRBD1 (6 bases). V lost 4 bases and J lost 7, with 24 bases in between. This CDR3 region has 16 residues. CDR1 SGHNT and CDR2 YYREEE come from the germline V gene (reference sequence). CDR3 coding DNA: TGTGCCAGCAGCACCCTCCCGGCAGGGGTTCGGGATGAGCAGTACTTC. It is translated as CASSTLPAGVRDEQYF.

This chain uses TRBV27 with TRBJ1-1; D unresolved. Trimming removed 3 bases at V and 1 base at J, with 18 bases between. Germline CDR1 is MNHEY and CDR2 is SMNVEV (reference sequence). This CDR3 has 17 amino acids. CDR3 residues: CASSFGFPNPENTEAFF. The CDR3 region has the DNA TGTGCCAGCAGTTTCGGCTTTCCCAACCCTGAGAACACTGAAGCTTTCTTT.

The rearrangement uses TRBV14 and TRBJ1-2; no definite D call. Trimming removed 0 bases from V and 4 bases from J, with 6 bases in between. CDR3 size: 13 residues. Germline V lookup: CDR1 SGHDN, CDR2 FVKESK. DNA for the CDR3: TGTGCCAGCAGCCAAGAGGGCGGCTATGGCTACACCTTC. This codes for CASSQEGGYGYTF.

This chain links TRBV4-1 with TRBJ1-2; tentatively, D is TRBD1 (6 bases). CDR1 and CDR2 (germline): MGHRA, YSYEKL. CDR3 length: 14 residues. V dropped 4 bases and J dropped 8 bases, with 17 bases sitting between them. The DNA for the CDR3 is TGCGCCAGCAGCCCGCTGGGGGCAGGGGCCGGCTACACCTTC. Amino acid sequence: CASSPLGAGAGYTF.

The CDR3: CASSPTGTGYTDTQYF. As DNA, the CDR3 is TGCGCCAGCAGCCCCACTGGGACAGGATACACAGATACGCAGTATTTT. The chain is built from TRBV4-1 and TRBJ2-3, with 8 positions matching TRBD1. The length of the CDR3 is 16 residues. Germline CDR1 and CDR2: MGHRA and YSYEKL. The J segment lost 2 bases and the V segment lost 4 bases, leaving 8 bases of the junction unmatched.

V is TRBV27 and J is TRBJ2-5, with D hard to call. V gave up 8 bases and J gave up 5 bases, with 15 bases separating them. Germline V lookup: CDR1 MNHEY, CDR2 SMNVEV (reference sequence). This CDR3 has 13 residues. CDR3 in amino acids: CASGDLDRETQYF. CDR3 DNA: TGTGCCAGCGGCGATCTAGACCGGGAGACCCAGTACTTC.

This chain connects TRBV5-6 to TRBJ2-7; D might be TRBD2 (7 bases). In germline, CDR1 is SGHDT, CDR2 YYEEEE. Trimming cost V 3 bases and J 2 bases, with 15 bases left between them. The CDR3 runs to 15 residues. This CDR3 reads CASSSGLGGTYEQYF. In DNA, the CDR3 is TGTGCCAGCAGCTCCGGACTAGGGGGAACCTACGAGCAGTACTTC.

This clone was seen a few times. V usage is TRBV23-1 and J usage is TRBJ1-5; 10 bases match TRBD1. TRBV23-1 is an ORF, and what it does is uncertain. Losses at the gene ends were 5 bases for V and 2 bases for J; bases not matched to a gene: 6. This CDR3 spans 16 amino acids. The CDR3 here is CASSKKGQGGNQPQHF. In DNA, the CDR3 is TGCGCCAGCAGTAAAAAAGGACAGGGGGGCAATCAGCCCCAGCATTTT.